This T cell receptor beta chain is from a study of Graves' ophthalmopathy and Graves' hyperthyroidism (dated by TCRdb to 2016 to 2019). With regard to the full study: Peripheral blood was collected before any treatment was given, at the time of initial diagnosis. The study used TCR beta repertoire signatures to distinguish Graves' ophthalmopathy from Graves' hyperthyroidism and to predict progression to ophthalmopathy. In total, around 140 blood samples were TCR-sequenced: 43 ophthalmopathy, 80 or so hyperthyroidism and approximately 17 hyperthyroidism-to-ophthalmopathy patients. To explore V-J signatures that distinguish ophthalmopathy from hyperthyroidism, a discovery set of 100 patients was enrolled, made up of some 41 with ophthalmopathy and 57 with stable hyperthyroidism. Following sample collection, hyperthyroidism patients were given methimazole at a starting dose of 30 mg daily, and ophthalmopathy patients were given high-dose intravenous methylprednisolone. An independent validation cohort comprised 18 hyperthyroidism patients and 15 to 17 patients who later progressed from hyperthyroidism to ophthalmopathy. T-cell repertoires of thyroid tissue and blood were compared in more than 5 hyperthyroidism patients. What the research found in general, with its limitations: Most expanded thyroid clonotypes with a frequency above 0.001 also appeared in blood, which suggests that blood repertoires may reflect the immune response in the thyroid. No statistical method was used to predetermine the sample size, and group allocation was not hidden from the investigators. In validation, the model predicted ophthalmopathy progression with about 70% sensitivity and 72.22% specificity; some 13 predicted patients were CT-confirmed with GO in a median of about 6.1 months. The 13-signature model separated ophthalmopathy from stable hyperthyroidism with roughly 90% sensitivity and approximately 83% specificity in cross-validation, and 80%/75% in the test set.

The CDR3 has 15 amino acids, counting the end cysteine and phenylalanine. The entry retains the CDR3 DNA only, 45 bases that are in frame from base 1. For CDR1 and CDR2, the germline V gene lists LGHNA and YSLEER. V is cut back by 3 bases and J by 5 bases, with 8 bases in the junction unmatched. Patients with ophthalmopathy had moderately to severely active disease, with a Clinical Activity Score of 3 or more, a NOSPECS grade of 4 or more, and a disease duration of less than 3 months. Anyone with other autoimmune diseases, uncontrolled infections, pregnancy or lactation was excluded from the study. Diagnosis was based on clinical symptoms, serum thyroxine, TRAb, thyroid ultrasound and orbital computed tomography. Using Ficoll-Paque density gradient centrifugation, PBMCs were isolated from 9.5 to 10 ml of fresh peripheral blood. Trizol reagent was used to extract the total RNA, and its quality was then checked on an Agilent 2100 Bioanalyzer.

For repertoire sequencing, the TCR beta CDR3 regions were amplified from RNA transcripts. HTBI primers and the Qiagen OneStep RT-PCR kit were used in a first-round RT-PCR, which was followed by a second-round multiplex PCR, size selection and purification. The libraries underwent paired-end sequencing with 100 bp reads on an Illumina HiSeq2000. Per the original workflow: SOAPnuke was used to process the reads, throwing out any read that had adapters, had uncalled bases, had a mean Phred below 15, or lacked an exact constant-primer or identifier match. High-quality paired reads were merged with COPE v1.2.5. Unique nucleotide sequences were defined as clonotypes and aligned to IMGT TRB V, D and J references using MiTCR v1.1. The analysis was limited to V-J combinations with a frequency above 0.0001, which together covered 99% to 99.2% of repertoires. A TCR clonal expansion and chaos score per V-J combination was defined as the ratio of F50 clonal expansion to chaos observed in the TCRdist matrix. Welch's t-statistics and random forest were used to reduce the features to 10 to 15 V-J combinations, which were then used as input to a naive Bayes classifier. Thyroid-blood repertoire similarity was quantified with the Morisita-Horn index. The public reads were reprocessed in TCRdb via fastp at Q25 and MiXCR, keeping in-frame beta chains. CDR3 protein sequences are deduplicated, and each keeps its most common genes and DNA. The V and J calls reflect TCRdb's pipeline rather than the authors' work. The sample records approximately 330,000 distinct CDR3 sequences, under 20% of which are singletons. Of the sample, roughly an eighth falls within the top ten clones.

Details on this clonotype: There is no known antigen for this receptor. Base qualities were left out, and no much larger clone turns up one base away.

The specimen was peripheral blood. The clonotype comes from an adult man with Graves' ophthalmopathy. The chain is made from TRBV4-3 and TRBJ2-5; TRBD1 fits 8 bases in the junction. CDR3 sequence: CASSHQGALEETQYF. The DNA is TGCGCCAGCAGCCATCAGGGGGCCCTAGAGGAGACCCAGTACTTC.